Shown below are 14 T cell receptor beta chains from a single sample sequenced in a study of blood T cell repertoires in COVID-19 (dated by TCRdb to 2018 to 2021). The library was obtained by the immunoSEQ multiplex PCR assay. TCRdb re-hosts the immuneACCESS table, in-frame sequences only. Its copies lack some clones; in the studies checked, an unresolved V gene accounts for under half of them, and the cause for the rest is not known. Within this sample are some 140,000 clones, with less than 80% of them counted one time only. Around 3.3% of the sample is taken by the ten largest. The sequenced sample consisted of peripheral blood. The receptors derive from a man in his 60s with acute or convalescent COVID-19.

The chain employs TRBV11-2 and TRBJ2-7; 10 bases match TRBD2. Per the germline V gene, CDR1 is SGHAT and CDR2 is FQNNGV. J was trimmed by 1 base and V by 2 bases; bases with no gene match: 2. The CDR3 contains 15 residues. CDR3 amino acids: CASSLWTSGSYEQYF. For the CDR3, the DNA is TGTGCCAGCAGCTTATGGACTAGCGGTTCCTACGAGCAGTACTTC.

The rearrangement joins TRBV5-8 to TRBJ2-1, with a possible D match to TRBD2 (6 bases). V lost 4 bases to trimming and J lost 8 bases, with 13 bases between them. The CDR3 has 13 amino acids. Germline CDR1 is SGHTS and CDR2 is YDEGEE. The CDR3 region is CASSRAWGDEQFF. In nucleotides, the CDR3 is TGTGCCAGCAGCCGGGCCTGGGGGGATGAGCAGTTCTTC.

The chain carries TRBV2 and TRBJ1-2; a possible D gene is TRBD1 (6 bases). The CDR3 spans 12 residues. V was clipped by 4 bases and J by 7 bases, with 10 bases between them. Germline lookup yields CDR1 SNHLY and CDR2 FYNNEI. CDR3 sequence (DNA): TGTGCCAGCAGTGTACAGGGAGCTGGCTACACCTTC. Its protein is CASSVQGAGYTF. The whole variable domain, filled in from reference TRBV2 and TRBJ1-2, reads EPEVTQTPSHQVTQMGQEVILRCVPISNHLYFYWYRQILGQKVEFLVSFYNNEISEKSEIFDDQFSVERPDGSNFTLKIRSTKLEDSAMYFCASSVQGAGYTFGSGTRLTVV.

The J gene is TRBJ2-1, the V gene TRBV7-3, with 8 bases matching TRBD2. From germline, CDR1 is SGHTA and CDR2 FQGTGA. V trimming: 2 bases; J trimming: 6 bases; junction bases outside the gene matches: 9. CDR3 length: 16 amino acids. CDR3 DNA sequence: TGTGCCAGCAGCTTAGGAGCCGGGACTAGAGGCAATGAGCAGTTCTTC. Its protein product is CASSLGAGTRGNEQFF.

The CDR3 region is CASSFTGIYEQYF. The CDR3 DNA is TGTGCCAGCAGCTTTACAGGTATCTACGAGCAGTACTTC. This sequence joins TRBV5-5 and TRBJ2-7; TRBD1 might be the D (5 bases). This CDR3 is built from 13 residues. The germline V and J ends were trimmed by 2 bases and 3 bases, with 9 bases remaining between them. The germline gives CDR1 SGHKS, CDR2 YYEKEE (reference sequence). Using reference TRBV5-5 and TRBJ2-7 for the parts outside the CDR3, the full variable domain is DAGVTQSPTHLIKTRGQQVTLRCSPISGHKSVSWYQQVLGQGPQFIFQYYEKEERGRGNFPDRFSARQFPNYSSELNVNALLLGDSALYLCASSFTGIYEQYFGPGTRLTVT.

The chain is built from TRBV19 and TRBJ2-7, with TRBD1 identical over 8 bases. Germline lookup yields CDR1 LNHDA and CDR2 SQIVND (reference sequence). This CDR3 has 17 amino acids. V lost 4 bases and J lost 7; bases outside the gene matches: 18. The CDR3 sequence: CASSTRRTGSGFGEQYF. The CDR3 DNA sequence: TGTGCCAGTAGTACTAGGAGGACAGGGTCCGGGTTTGGGGAGCAGTACTTC. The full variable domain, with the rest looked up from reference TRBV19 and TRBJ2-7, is DGGITQSPKYLFRKEGQNVTLSCEQNLNHDAMYWYRQDPGQGLRLIYYSQIVNDFQKGDIAEGYSVSREKKESFPLTVTSAQKNPTAFYLCASSTRRTGSGFGEQYFGPGTRLTVT.

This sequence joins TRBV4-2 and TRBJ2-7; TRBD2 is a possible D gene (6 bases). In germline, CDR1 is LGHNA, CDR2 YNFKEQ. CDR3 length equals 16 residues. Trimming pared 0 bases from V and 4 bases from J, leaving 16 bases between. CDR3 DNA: TGTGCCAGCAGCCAAGATTGGGGAGGAACGCCTTACGAGCAGTACTTC. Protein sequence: CASSQDWGGTPYEQYF.

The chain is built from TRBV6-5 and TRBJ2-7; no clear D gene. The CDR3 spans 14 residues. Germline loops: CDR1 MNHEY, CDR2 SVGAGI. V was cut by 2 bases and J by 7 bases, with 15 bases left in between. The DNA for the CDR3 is TGTGCCAGCAGTTACGAGGTGATAGGCTCGGAGCAGTACTTC. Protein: CASSYEVIGSEQYF.

The CDR3, as DNA: TGTGCCAGTAGTATCCCCGGGACAAATCACAGGGGGCAGTTCTTC. This sequence encodes CASSIPGTNHRGQFF. The rearrangement links TRBV19 to TRBJ2-1; 7 bases map to TRBD1. The CDR3 covers 15 residues. V was pared by 3 bases and J by 12 bases, with 14 bases of the junction left unmatched. Germline V gene data show CDR1 as LNHDA and CDR2 as SQIVND (reference sequence).

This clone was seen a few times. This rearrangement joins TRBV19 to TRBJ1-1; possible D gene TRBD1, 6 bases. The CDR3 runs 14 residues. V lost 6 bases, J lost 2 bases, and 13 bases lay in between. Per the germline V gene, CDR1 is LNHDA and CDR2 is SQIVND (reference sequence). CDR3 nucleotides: TGTGCCAGTAGCCCCCAGGGGTTTAACACTGAAGCTTTCTTT. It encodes CASSPQGFNTEAFF.

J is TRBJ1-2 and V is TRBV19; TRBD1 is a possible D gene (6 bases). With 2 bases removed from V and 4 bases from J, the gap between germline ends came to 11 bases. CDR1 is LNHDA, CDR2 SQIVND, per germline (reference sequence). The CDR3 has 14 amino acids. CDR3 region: CASSIQVGGYGYTF. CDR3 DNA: TGTGCCAGTAGTATACAAGTAGGGGGCTATGGCTACACCTTC.

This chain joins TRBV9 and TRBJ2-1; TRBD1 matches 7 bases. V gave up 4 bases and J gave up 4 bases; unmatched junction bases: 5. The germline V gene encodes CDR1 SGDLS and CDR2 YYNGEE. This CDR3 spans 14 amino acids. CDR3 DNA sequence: TGTGCCAGCAGCCGGGGACAGAGATACAATGAGCAGTTCTTC. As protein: CASSRGQRYNEQFF.

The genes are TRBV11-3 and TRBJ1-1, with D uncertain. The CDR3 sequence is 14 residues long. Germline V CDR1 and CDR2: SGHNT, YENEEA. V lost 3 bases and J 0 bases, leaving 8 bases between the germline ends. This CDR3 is CASSFSGVNTEAFF. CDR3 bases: TGTGCCAGCAGCTTTTCCGGGGTGAACACTGAAGCTTTCTTT.

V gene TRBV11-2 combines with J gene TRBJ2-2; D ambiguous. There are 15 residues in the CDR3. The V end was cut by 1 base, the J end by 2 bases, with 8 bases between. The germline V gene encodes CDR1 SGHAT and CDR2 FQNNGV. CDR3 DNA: TGTGCCAGCAGCTTAGTAGCCTTCAACACCGGGGAGCTGTTTTTT. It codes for CASSLVAFNTGELFF.